One sample yielded the 28 T cell receptor beta chains listed below, sequenced in a study of type 1 regulatory T cells. TCRdb called the reads again in MiXCR, with one record for every CDR3 protein. The sample has fewer than 20,000 distinct CDR3 sequences; about 10% are singletons. What was sequenced was CD4+ T cells, either the whole sample or a sorted fraction (not recorded which). These receptors all come from a human donor in good health.

This clonotype has at least ten counts. J is TRBJ2-3 and V is TRBV20-1; 7 bases agree with TRBD2. Losses at the gene ends were 3 bases for V and 3 bases for J; bases not matched to a gene: 15. Germline lookup yields CDR1 DFQATT and CDR2 SNEGSKA (reference sequence). CDR3 size: 17 residues. CDR3: CSASGGFAGERTDTQYF. The CDR3 nucleotides read TGCAGTGCTAGCGGAGGGTTTGCGGGAGAGAGGACAGATACGCAGTATTTT.

This clonotype has ten or more counts. This rearrangement joins TRBV29-1 to TRBJ2-3; TRBD2 matches at 10 bases. Per germline, CDR1 SQVTM and CDR2 ANQGSEA. The CDR3 totals 13 residues. The V gene end was trimmed by 8 bases and the J gene end by 1 base; junction bases not matched to a gene: 3. The CDR3 nucleotides read TGCAGCCTAGGGACTAGCGGCACAGATACGCAGTATTTT. It yields the protein CSLGTSGTDTQYF.

This clonotype qualifies as medium-sized. The rearrangement joins TRBV7-2 to TRBJ2-5; 7 bases line up with TRBD2. CDR1 SGHTA and CDR2 FQGNSA come from the germline V gene. This CDR3 spans 15 amino acids. J lost 4 bases, V lost 2 bases, and 7 bases had no gene match. The CDR3 DNA follows: TGTGCCAGCAGCTTAAGGTTTGCGGGAGTAGAGACCCAGTACTTC. The encoded protein is CASSLRFAGVETQYF.

At least ten counts were recorded for this clonotype. The J gene is TRBJ1-3, the V gene TRBV5-6; no reliable D call. The CDR3 consists of 14 residues. V dropped 0 bases and J dropped 0 bases, with 4 bases sitting between them. The germline CDR1 and CDR2 sequences are SGHDT and YYEEEE. DNA for the CDR3: TGTGCCAGCAGCTTGGGGGGCTCTGGAAACACCATATATTTT. Translated: CASSLGGSGNTIYF.

This clonotype appeared many times. DNA of the CDR3: TGTGCCAGCGTGCCCCAATCGGGGGCGGCACGCCACGAGCAGTACTTC. This gives the protein CASVPQSGAARHEQYF. This chain connects TRBV6-2 or TRBV6-3 to TRBJ2-7; D tentatively fits TRBD1 or TRBD2 (6 bases each). Germline loops: CDR1 MNHEY, CDR2 SVGEGT. Trimming left V 8 bases short and J 5 bases short, with 25 bases between. CDR3 length: 16 residues.

This clonotype was seen many times. The V call is TRBV20-1, the J call TRBJ2-5, with 13 bases fitting TRBD2. V shed 3 bases, J shed 2 bases, and the junction held 12 bases outside the gene matches. Germline V gives CDR1 DFQATT, CDR2 SNEGSKA (reference sequence). This CDR3 is built from 18 residues. The CDR3 DNA sequence: TGCAGTGCTAGTATCTATGGTACTAGCGGGAGGGTTCAAGAGACCCAGTACTTC. Protein product: CSASIYGTSGRVQETQYF.

Ten or more counts support this clonotype. The CDR3 DNA reads as TGCAGCGTTTGGTCTGCATACAATGAGCAGTTCTTC. Protein product: CSVWSAYNEQFF. The chain couples TRBV29-1 to TRBJ2-1; no reliable D call. The CDR3 totals 12 residues. The V gene's germline CDR1 is SQVTM and CDR2 ANQGSEA. Trimming took off 5 bases at V and 4 bases at J, with 9 bases between the two ends.

This clonotype was observed a single time. A read error may be the cause here, since a much bigger clone is one base away. The conserved final phenylalanine or tryptophan is absent from the CDR3, which likely points to a read error. The chain links TRBV15 to TRBJ2-7; no clear D. With 0 bases removed from V and 2 bases from J, the gap between germline ends came to 5 bases. The germline CDR1 and CDR2 sequences are LNHNV and YYDKDF (reference sequence). The length of the CDR3 is 13 residues. The DNA of the CDR3 is TGTGCCACCAGCAGAGAACCTGCCTACGAGCAGTACCTC. As protein: CATSREPAYEQYL.

This clonotype was found many times. The CDR3 coding sequence is TGTGCCAGCAGCTCCCGTAGGGTCGAGCAGTACTTC. Translation: CASSSRRVEQYF. V and J are TRBV11-2 and TRBJ2-7; no definite D call. The CDR3 runs 12 residues. The germline V and J ends were trimmed by 4 bases and 6 bases, with 10 bases remaining between them. CDR1 is SGHAT, CDR2 FQNNGV, per germline.

This clonotype has a count of ten or more. This chain connects TRBV6-1 to TRBJ2-7; tentative D call: TRBD2 (6 bases). The V end lost 6 bases, the J end lost 2 bases, and 17 bases lay between the germline ends. The CDR3 runs 15 residues. Germline V CDR1 and CDR2: MNHNS, SASEGT. The CDR3 DNA reads as TGTGCCAGCAGACCCGGGACTCTCGTCCCCTACGAGCAGTACTTC. Its translation: CASRPGTLVPYEQYF.

This clonotype showed up many times. The chain couples TRBV28 to TRBJ1-2, with 10 bases fitting TRBD1. Germline CDR1 MDHEN, CDR2 SYDVKM. Trimming at V came to 5 bases and at J to 0 bases, leaving 9 bases not matched to a gene. The CDR3 runs to 17 residues. CDR3 sequence reads: CASSPRDRGFTNYGYTF. The CDR3 region has the DNA TGTGCCAGCAGTCCGCGGGACAGGGGATTCACTAACTATGGCTACACCTTC.

The rearrangement uses TRBV7-2 and TRBJ2-7; D gene ambiguous. Trimming pared 1 base from V and 6 bases from J, leaving 10 bases between. Germline CDR1 and CDR2: SGHTA and FQGNSA. The CDR3 runs 13 residues. The DNA for the CDR3 is TGTGCCAGCAGCTTAGGGGATCATCGCGAGCAGTACTTC. Encoded protein: CASSLGDHREQYF.

This chain connects TRBV6-1 to TRBJ2-2; 7 nucleotides align to TRBD2. Germline values: CDR1 MNHNS, CDR2 SASEGT. The CDR3 consists of 13 residues. Losses at the gene ends were 9 bases for V and 5 bases for J; bases not matched to a gene: 6. The CDR3 nucleotides read TGTGCCAGTGCGGGAGTGAGGACCGGGGAGCTGTTTTTT. It is translated as CASAGVRTGELFF.

The chain employs TRBV7-2 and TRBJ2-3; D remains unclear. Germline CDR1 is SGHTA and CDR2 is FQGNSA. CDR3 size: 14 residues. V lost 1 base, J lost 2 bases, and 7 bases lay in between. The CDR3 spells CASSLGLITDTQYF. CDR3 in DNA: TGTGCCAGCAGCTTAGGGCTGATCACAGATACGCAGTATTTT.

Ten or more counts support this clonotype. The rearrangement joins TRBV6-5 to TRBJ2-1; 7 nucleotides line up with TRBD1. The germline gives CDR1 MNHEY, CDR2 SVGAGI. This CDR3 is built from 13 residues. Trimming took 2 bases from V and 6 from J; bases not matched to a gene: 1. The CDR3 sequence is CASSYGDSNEQFF. CDR3 DNA: TGTGCCAGCAGTTACGGGGACAGCAATGAGCAGTTCTTC.

The table lists this clonotype with a few counts. The V call is TRBV30, the J call TRBJ2-1; D possibly corresponds to TRBD1 (6 bases). In germline, CDR1 is GTSNPN, CDR2 SVGIG (reference sequence). There are 11 residues in the CDR3. The ends were cut back, 5 bases at V and 6 bases at J, with 8 bases in the middle. The chain's CDR3 is CAWEQGNEQFF. CDR3 sequence (DNA): TGTGCCTGGGAACAGGGCAATGAGCAGTTCTTC.

The genes are TRBV5-1 and TRBJ1-3, with unresolved D. Trimming stripped 0 bases from V and 0 bases from J, with 4 bases between. The germline V gene encodes CDR1 SGHRS and CDR2 YFSETQ. This CDR3 is built from 14 residues. CDR3 loop: CASSLGSSGNTIYF. DNA for the CDR3: TGCGCCAGCAGCTTGGGAAGCTCTGGAAACACCATATATTTT.

The V and J genes are TRBV20-1 and TRBJ2-7, with 7 bases identical to TRBD2. The junction had 5 bases not matched to a gene; V was cut back by 5 bases and J by 4 bases. The CDR3 spans 12 residues. Germline V gives CDR1 DFQATT, CDR2 SNEGSKA (reference sequence). In nucleotides, the CDR3 is TGCAGTGCTGGGGACTACCTATACGAGCAGTACTTC. Its protein product is CSAGDYLYEQYF.

This clonotype was counted at least ten times. The rearrangement joins TRBV6-4 to TRBJ2-1; 9 nucleotides align to TRBD2. CDR1 and CDR2 (germline): MRHNA, SNTAGT. This CDR3 is built from 15 residues. Trimming took 4 bases from V and 7 from J; bases not matched to a gene: 8. CDR3 region: CASSAEAGGQNEQFF. The CDR3 nucleotides read TGTGCCAGCAGTGCTGAAGCGGGAGGTCAAAATGAGCAGTTCTTC.

In DNA, the CDR3 is TGTGCCAGCAGTTTATCGGCTGAAGGCGAGCAGTACTTC. This translates into CASSLSAEGEQYF. V is TRBV12-3 or TRBV12-4 and J is TRBJ2-7; unclear D gene. The CDR3 totals 13 residues. Deletions cut 2 bases from V and 6 bases from J, with 11 bases between.

This sequence joins TRBV20-1 and TRBJ2-1, with a possible D match to TRBD2 (6 bases). Germline CDR1 and CDR2: DFQATT and SNEGSKA (reference sequence). The V end was cut by 5 bases, the J end by 7 bases, with 24 bases between. The CDR3 length is 16 residues. The CDR3: CSAHTAGHNLVNEQFF. CDR3 DNA: TGCAGTGCTCACACAGCGGGCCACAATTTGGTGAATGAGCAGTTCTTC.

This clonotype was seen a few times. The chain employs TRBV11-1 and TRBJ2-1; 11 bases fit TRBD2. The CDR3 covers 15 residues. Germline values: CDR1 SGHAT, CDR2 FQDESV (reference sequence). Trimming cost V 2 bases and J 9 bases; bases outside gene matches: 6. The CDR3 nucleotides are TGTGCCAGCAGCTTATATACTAGCGGGAGCGGTGAGCAGTTCTTC. Translated, it gives CASSLYTSGSGEQFF.

This clonotype has only a few counts. This chain links TRBV30 with TRBJ2-1; 11 positions agree with TRBD2. Germline CDR1 GTSNPN, CDR2 SVGIG (reference sequence). The CDR3 contains 15 residues. V was clipped by 2 bases and J by 4 bases; unmatched bases: 4. The CDR3 sequence: CAWSWTSGYYNEQFF. CDR3 DNA: TGTGCCTGGAGTTGGACTAGCGGGTATTACAATGAGCAGTTCTTC. Together with reference TRBV30 and TRBJ2-1, the CDR3 gives the full variable domain: SQTIHQWPATLVQPVGSPLSLECTVEGTSNPNLYWYRQAAGRGLQLLFYSVGIGQISSEVPQNLSASRPQDRQFILSSKKLLLSDSGFYLCAWSWTSGYYNEQFFGPGTRLTVL.

This clonotype turned up a few times. The chain joins TRBV7-2 to TRBJ2-1; no definite D call. CDR1 is SGHTA, CDR2 FQGNSA, per germline. V gave up 1 base and J gave up 11 bases, with 15 bases separating them. This CDR3 has 14 residues. The CDR3 here is CASSLGTNPLKQFF. CDR3 bases: TGTGCCAGCAGCTTAGGAACAAACCCCCTTAAGCAGTTCTTC.

This clonotype counts as medium-sized. The chain uses TRBV20-1 and TRBJ2-1, with unresolved D. The V and J ends lost 0 bases and 9 bases respectively, with 9 bases between them. Germline CDR1 DFQATT, CDR2 SNEGSKA (reference sequence). The CDR3 loop spans 12 amino acids. In DNA, the CDR3 is TGCAGTGCTAGAGAGACCATACTTGAGCAGTTCTTC. This sequence encodes CSARETILEQFF.

The chain has TRBV20-1 and TRBJ1-1, with no clear D. With 2 bases removed from V and 4 bases from J, the gap between germline ends came to 8 bases. Germline CDR1 and CDR2: DFQATT and SNEGSKA (reference sequence). This CDR3 spans 12 amino acids. CDR3 coding DNA: TGCAGTGCTAGACCTGACGGCACTGAAGCTTTCTTT. Translating it yields CSARPDGTEAFF.

A few counts support this clonotype. This rearrangement joins TRBV6-1 to TRBJ2-1, with D perhaps matching TRBD2 (6 bases). This CDR3 has 17 amino acids. Trimming removed 6 bases from V and 0 bases from J, with 18 bases in between. Looked up from germline, CDR1 is MNHNS and CDR2 is SASEGT. The CDR3 DNA sequence: TGTGCCAGCAGAGCAACAGCGCTCGGGAGCTCCTACAATGAGCAGTTCTTC. Protein product: CASRATALGSSYNEQFF.

In its sample, this clonotype ranks as medium-sized. This chain uses TRBV30 with TRBJ2-2; D is uncertain. Trimming removed 3 bases at V and 0 bases at J, with 5 bases between. This CDR3 is 13 amino acids long. Germline loops: CDR1 GTSNPN, CDR2 SVGIG (reference sequence). The CDR3 nucleotides read TGTGCCTGGAGGCAGACGAACACCGGGGAGCTGTTTTTT. Its translation: CAWRQTNTGELFF.